A single sample gave rise to the 9 T cell receptor beta chains below, sequenced in a study of CD8+CD57+ T cells in acquired aplastic anemia. TCR beta VDJ and CDR3 profiles were obtained from a genomic DNA template. TCRdb redid the calling of the reads with MiXCR, one entry per CDR3 protein. The sample shows about 220,000 distinct CDR3 sequences, approximately 35% of them seen only once. Sequencing was done on a sample of sorted CD4+, CD8+, or CD8+CD57+ T cells (not recorded which) from PBMCs. The receptor source for this set is a human donor in good health, serving as a control.

The chain links TRBV12-3 or TRBV12-4 to TRBJ1-1; D possibly corresponds to TRBD1 (6 bases). Trimming took off 3 bases at V and 5 bases at J, with 13 bases between the two ends. This CDR3 spans 14 amino acids. The CDR3 coding sequence is TGTGCCAGCAGTTTTACGGGGGGCTTGACTGAAGCTTTCTTT. Its translation is CASSFTGGLTEAFF.

This clonotype has ten or more counts. The V call is TRBV4-1, the J call TRBJ1-2; no clear D gene. This CDR3 contains 14 residues. Trimming took 1 base from V and 4 from J, leaving 10 bases between them. Per germline, CDR1 MGHRA and CDR2 YSYEKL. The CDR3 region has the DNA TGCGCCAGCAGCCAAGCTATGCATGCCTATGGCTACACCTTC. Translated, it gives CASSQAMHAYGYTF.

As to this clonotype: The junction differs from germline at one of its ends, possibly a read error. The genes are TRBV5-1 and TRBJ1-2, with D unclear. Per germline, CDR1 SGHRS and CDR2 YFSETQ. The CDR3 has 14 residues. The CDR3: CAGSHSGSNYGYTF. Here the CDR3 DNA reads TGCGCCGGCAGCCATTCGGGATCCAACTATGGCTACACCTTC.

The chain has TRBV6-1 and TRBJ1-6, with 9 bases fitting TRBD1. The CDR3 covers 13 residues. Looked up from germline, CDR1 is MNHNS and CDR2 is SASEGT. The trim removed 6 bases at V and 10 bases at J, leaving 4 bases unmatched. CDR3 DNA sequence: TGTGCCAGCAGACGGGACAGGGACTCACCCCTCCACTTT. Translated, it gives CASRRDRDSPLHF.

This clonotype appeared many times. The chain uses TRBV2 and TRBJ1-1; D is perhaps TRBD1 (5 bases). The V end was cut by 0 bases, the J end by 3 bases, with 17 bases between. Germline V lookup: CDR1 SNHLY, CDR2 FYNNEI. The CDR3 is made up of 17 amino acids. CDR3 DNA: TGTGCCAGCAGTGAAGCGCCTTCAGCCGGGGGGTACACTGAAGCTTTCTTT. This translates into CASSEAPSAGGYTEAFF.

This chain links TRBV7-9 with TRBJ2-5; D is tentatively TRBD1 or TRBD2 (5 bases each). Germline V lookup: CDR1 SEHNR, CDR2 FQNEAQ (reference sequence). The CDR3 runs 14 residues. V gave up 4 bases and J gave up 4 bases, with 13 bases separating them. CDR3 in amino acids: CASSYSVGGETQYF. CDR3 bases: TGTGCCAGCAGCTACTCAGTTGGGGGAGAGACCCAGTACTTC.

This clonotype was recorded many times. The chain combines TRBV20-1 with TRBJ2-1, with TRBD2 as a possible D gene (6 bases). This CDR3 spans 15 amino acids. V was clipped by 4 bases and J by 3 bases, with 16 bases between them. Germline V gives CDR1 DFQATT, CDR2 SNEGSKA (reference sequence). The CDR3 DNA reads as TGCAGTGCTAAGCTCCTAGCGAAGGGCTACAATGAGCAGTTCTTC. It is translated as CSAKLLAKGYNEQFF.

In the case of this clonotype: This could be a read error, since a much larger clone is one nucleotide away. The CDR3 DNA reads as TGTGCCAGCAGCTTCGACCCATCCCACGAGCAGTACTTC. It encodes CASSFDPSHEQYF. V gene TRBV7-2 combines with J gene TRBJ2-7; D gene ambiguous. Trimming cost V 3 bases and J 5 bases, with 11 bases left between them. The CDR3 has 13 amino acids. Germline CDR1 SGHTA, CDR2 FQGNSA.

This chain links TRBV29-1 with TRBJ2-6, with D perhaps matching TRBD2 (5 bases). Germline V lookup: CDR1 SQVTM, CDR2 ANQGSEA. This CDR3 comprises 13 residues. The CDR3 protein is CSLEGSGANVLTF. In DNA, the CDR3 is TGCAGTTTAGAGGGCTCTGGGGCCAACGTCCTGACTTTC.